This passage covers 7 T cell receptor beta chains from one sample sequenced in a study of OX40 agonist ivuxolimab in advanced cancers. Method: immunoSEQ multiplex PCR; TCRdb's copy keeps in-frame clones and lacks some. The table shows over 40,000 clones, with roughly 89% occurring only once. Here the sequenced sample was CD4+ or CD8+ T cells sorted from blood, taken in a trial of the OX40 agonist ivuxolimab. These TCRs come from an adult with an advanced solid tumor such as melanoma, head and neck, liver or kidney cancer.

The chain combines TRBV7-9 with TRBJ1-1; D unresolved. Germline V gene lookup returns CDR1 SEHNR and CDR2 FQNEAQ (reference sequence). The CDR3 sequence is 12 residues long. V shed 4 bases and J shed 6 bases, with 9 bases lying between them. Here the CDR3 DNA reads TGTGCCAGCAGCTCTACAGAGGCTGAAGCTTTCTTT. Protein: CASSSTEAEAFF.

This chain links TRBV7-2 with TRBJ1-1; TRBD1 agrees at 9 bases. The CDR3 has 16 amino acids. The V segment lost 5 bases and the J segment 2 bases; nucleotides outside the gene matches: 9. From germline, CDR1 is SGHTA and CDR2 FQGNSA. CDR3 nucleotides: TGTGCCAGCAGCCCTAGGGACAGGGCAGCCAACACTGAAGCTTTCTTT. Encoded protein: CASSPRDRAANTEAFF.

The rearrangement links TRBV5-1 to TRBJ2-5, with D possibly TRBD1 on 6 matching bases. Germline CDR1 is SGHRS and CDR2 is YFSETQ. The CDR3 is made up of 15 amino acids. V was pared by 1 base and J by 3 bases, with 13 bases between. CDR3 in DNA: TGCGCCAGCAGCTTGTACGTGGGGGCAAAAGAGACCCAGTACTTC. Translating it yields CASSLYVGAKETQYF.

The gene calls are TRBV4-1 and TRBJ1-4, with 7 bases lining up with TRBD1. The CDR3 is 14 amino acids. J gave up 6 bases and V 5 bases, and 6 bases lay outside the gene matches. Germline CDR1 and CDR2: MGHRA and YSYEKL. DNA for the CDR3: TGCGCCAGCAGCGTACAGGGGCCGGATGAAAAACTGTTTTTT. Its translation is CASSVQGPDEKLFF.

The chain carries TRBV19 and TRBJ1-1; no firm D call. The V end was cut by 11 bases, the J end by 0 bases, with 16 bases between. Germline loops: CDR1 LNHDA, CDR2 SQIVND (reference sequence). The CDR3 is 14 residues long. The CDR3 region is CASRRVGMNTEAFF. The CDR3 bases are TGTGCCTCAAGAAGGGTGGGGATGAACACTGAAGCTTTCTTT.

The chain employs TRBV5-8 and TRBJ1-2; 7 bases are shared with TRBD1. The CDR3 runs to 17 residues. Germline V lookup: CDR1 SGHTS, CDR2 YDEGEE. V shed 3 bases, J shed 4 bases, and the junction held 15 bases outside the gene matches. CDR3 in amino acids: CASSSGTVIIRGYGYTF. The CDR3 bases are TGTGCCAGCAGCTCCGGGACAGTGATAATTCGGGGCTATGGCTACACCTTC.

This chain links TRBV4-2 with TRBJ2-1, with 9 bases aligning to TRBD2. V trimming: 5 bases; J trimming: 4 bases; junction bases outside the gene matches: 6. Germline-derived CDR1 and CDR2 are LGHNA and YNFKEQ. This CDR3 contains 15 residues. The DNA of the CDR3 is TGTGCCAGCAGCTCACCTAGCGGGGATTACAATGAGCAGTTCTTC. It codes for CASSSPSGDYNEQFF.